The 26 T cell receptor beta chains below were found in one sample sequenced in a study of T-cell memory formation after mild COVID-19. TCRdb reprocessed the 5' RACE reads via MiXCR and lists one record per CDR3 protein. The sample yields about 560,000 distinct CDR3 sequences, about a fifth seen once. Input material: PBMCs or a T cell subset sorted from them (not recorded which). These TCRs come from an adult woman who had mild COVID-19 (a few samples of this study predate the infection). Cell type and time point are not known.

J is TRBJ1-3 and V is TRBV7-2; 7 bases match TRBD1. The CDR3 covers 15 residues. CDR1 is SGHTA, CDR2 FQGNSA, per germline. J lost 0 bases, V lost 4 bases, and 3 bases had no gene match. CDR3 coding DNA: TGTGCCAGCAGCTCGACAGGGACCTCTGGAAACACCATATATTTT. It encodes CASSSTGTSGNTIYF.

The CDR3 protein is CSVVDRVQGTGELFF. CDR3 DNA: TGCAGCGTTGTCGACAGGGTGCAGGGCACCGGGGAGCTGTTTTTT. This chain joins TRBV29-1 and TRBJ2-2; TRBD1 matches at 7 bases. The CDR3 has 15 residues. Germline trimming cut 4 bases from V and 4 bases from J; bases unmatched to any gene: 9. Germline-derived CDR1 and CDR2 are SQVTM and ANQGSEA.

The chain uses TRBV7-2 and TRBJ2-3; 12 bases line up with TRBD2. Germline loops: CDR1 SGHTA, CDR2 FQGNSA. Trimming at V came to 1 base and at J to 3 bases, leaving 14 bases not matched to a gene. There are 20 residues in the CDR3. CDR3 sequence reads: CASSLVGWETSGSGTDTQYF. CDR3 DNA sequence: TGTGCCAGCAGCTTAGTCGGTTGGGAGACTAGCGGGAGTGGAACAGATACGCAGTATTTT.

This clonotype was observed at least ten times. The chain carries TRBV18 and TRBJ1-6, with a weak D call TRBD1 (6 bases). In germline, CDR1 is KGHSH, CDR2 LQKENI. The CDR3 has 14 residues. The V gene lost 3 bases and the J gene lost 7 bases, with 10 bases spanning the gap. CDR3 DNA: TGTGCCAGCTCACCGGACAGAAAGAATTCACCCCTCCACTTT. It is translated as CASSPDRKNSPLHF.

The rearrangement uses TRBV4-2 and TRBJ2-1; TRBD1 might be the D (5 bases). The CDR3 spans 14 residues. The V end was cut by 2 bases, the J end by 7 bases, with 12 bases between. Germline V gives CDR1 LGHNA, CDR2 YNFKEQ. The CDR3 sequence: CASSQLGVRNEQFF. The DNA for the CDR3 is TGTGCCAGCAGCCAATTAGGGGTTCGGAATGAGCAGTTCTTC.

Concerning this clonotype: This may arise from a read error, as a much more abundant clone is one base away. The gene calls are TRBV6-1 and TRBJ1-5, with 7 nucleotides matching TRBD1. Unmatched junction bases numbered 4, after V lost 6 bases and J lost 5 bases. The CDR3 spans 13 residues. Germline CDR1 reads MNHNS; CDR2 reads SASEGT. In DNA, the CDR3 is TGTGCCAGCAGGTTAACAGGGGATCAGCCCCAGCATTTT. Translating it yields CASRLTGDQPQHF.

The chain joins TRBV7-9 to TRBJ2-7; D is uncertain. CDR1 SEHNR and CDR2 FQNEAQ come from the germline V gene (reference sequence). Trimming pared 4 bases from V and 7 bases from J, leaving 14 bases between. This CDR3 region has 13 residues. The CDR3 loop is CASSSLSWVEQYF. CDR3 in DNA: TGTGCCAGCAGCTCCTTATCTTGGGTGGAGCAGTACTTC.

This clonotype was seen many times. This chain connects TRBV20-1 to TRBJ2-1; 7 bases align to TRBD1. After removal of 6 bases from V and 5 bases from J, the junction contained 13 bases not matched to a gene. This CDR3 has 15 residues. Germline CDR1 and CDR2: DFQATT and SNEGSKA (reference sequence). CDR3 in amino acids: CSATERGRLDNEQFF. CDR3 DNA: TGCAGTGCAACAGAGAGGGGGCGGTTGGACAATGAGCAGTTCTTC.

This clonotype was counted between two and nine times. The chain couples TRBV5-1 to TRBJ1-4, with D possibly matching TRBD1 (6 bases). The CDR3 runs to 16 residues. V was clipped by 4 bases and J by 6 bases, with 19 bases between them. Germline CDR1 SGHRS, CDR2 YFSETQ. CDR3 sequence: CASSPRTDVRDEKLFF. The CDR3 DNA reads as TGCGCCAGCAGCCCGCGGACAGACGTTCGTGATGAAAAACTGTTTTTT.

This clonotype was recorded a few times. This rearrangement joins TRBV7-2 to TRBJ2-1; D perhaps matches TRBD2 (5 bases). Germline V gene lookup returns CDR1 SGHTA and CDR2 FQGNSA. Trimming removed 3 bases at V and 6 bases at J, with 15 bases between. The CDR3 runs 15 residues. The CDR3 coding sequence is TGTGCCAGCAGCTTGTTAGGGCTAGCCTCCAATGAGCAGTTCTTC. Amino acids: CASSLLGLASNEQFF.

The rearrangement joins TRBV5-1 to TRBJ2-1; 7 bases align to TRBD2. This CDR3 is 14 amino acids long. Trimming at V came to 6 bases and at J to 3 bases, leaving 6 bases not matched to a gene. Looked up from germline, CDR1 is SGHRS and CDR2 is YFSETQ. CDR3 sequence reads: CASKRGIDYNEQFF. CDR3 bases: TGCGCCAGCAAGCGGGGTATCGACTACAATGAGCAGTTCTTC. Full variable domain (rest looked up from reference TRBV5-1 and TRBJ2-1): KAGVTQTPRYLIKTRGQQVTLSCSPISGHRSVSWYQQTPGQGLQFLFEYFSETQRNKGNFPGRFSGRQFSNSRSEMNVSTLELGDSALYLCASKRGIDYNEQFFGPGTRLTVL.

The chain uses TRBV6-6 and TRBJ2-1, with 9 bases lining up with TRBD2. CDR1 and CDR2 from the germline V gene are MNHNY and SVGAGI (reference sequence). Trimming removed 5 bases from V and 6 bases from J; junction bases left unmatched: 8. The CDR3 spans 15 residues. The CDR3 DNA reads as TGTGCCAGCAGTCCCGCGGGGGGGCCAGTCAATGAGCAGTTCTTC. Encoded protein: CASSPAGGPVNEQFF.

This clonotype was detected a few times. The genes are TRBV24-1 and TRBJ2-1, with 7 positions matching TRBD2. The CDR3 is made up of 12 amino acids. V was pared by 6 bases and J by 9 bases, with 4 bases of the junction left unmatched. From germline, CDR1 is KGHDR and CDR2 SFDVKD. Here the CDR3 DNA reads TGTGCCACCAGTCCAGGACTAGGTGAGCAGTTCTTC. Its protein product is CATSPGLGEQFF.

This clonotype was seen a handful of times. The V and J genes are TRBV7-2 and TRBJ1-1; D perhaps matches TRBD1 (5 bases). The CDR3 is 17 amino acids. Between the trimmed V and J ends, which lost 8 bases and 0 bases, there was a span of 22 bases. Germline V gene lookup returns CDR1 SGHTA and CDR2 FQGNSA. The CDR3 sequence: CASLSPGPRTLNTEAFF. The DNA of the CDR3 is TGTGCCAGCCTTTCTCCGGGACCCAGGACCCTGAACACTGAAGCTTTCTTT.

The rearrangement joins TRBV2 to TRBJ2-2; no firm D call. The germline CDR1 and CDR2 sequences are SNHLY and FYNNEI. With 6 bases removed from V and 8 bases from J, the gap between germline ends came to 7 bases. The CDR3 length is 11 residues. This chain's CDR3 is CASRWAGELFF. The CDR3 DNA follows: TGTGCCAGCAGATGGGCAGGGGAGCTGTTTTTT.

This chain uses TRBV5-4 with TRBJ2-4; D is perhaps TRBD2 (5 bases). Germline lookup yields CDR1 SGHNT and CDR2 YYREEE (reference sequence). The germline V and J ends were trimmed by 4 bases and 6 bases, with 14 bases remaining between them. This CDR3 comprises 14 residues. The CDR3 DNA sequence: TGTGCCAGCAGCAACCGGGGTGGCGGAAACATTCAGTACTTC. This codes for CASSNRGGGNIQYF.

The gene calls are TRBV7-3 and TRBJ2-2, with TRBD1 as a possible D gene (5 bases). The CDR3 is 16 residues long. Trimming shortened V by 0 bases and J by 3 bases, and 11 bases separated the two germline ends. CDR1 and CDR2 (germline): SGHTA, FQGTGA. CDR3 nucleotide sequence: TGTGCCAGCAGCTTAACCTCCAGGGTACACACCGGGGAGCTGTTTTTT. Translating it yields CASSLTSRVHTGELFF.

The rearrangement uses TRBV5-1 and TRBJ2-1; TRBD1 matches at 8 bases. Germline trimming cut 4 bases from V and 14 bases from J; bases unmatched to any gene: 17. Germline assignment: CDR1 SGHRS and CDR2 YFSETQ. The CDR3 runs to 15 residues. DNA for the CDR3: TGCGCCAGCAGCCGGGCGCCCTATAAAGACAGGGGAAAGTTCTTC. Its protein is CASSRAPYKDRGKFF.

The chain couples TRBV5-1 to TRBJ2-1; D uncertain. Per germline, CDR1 SGHRS and CDR2 YFSETQ. V gave up 0 bases and J gave up 2 bases, with 9 bases separating them. CDR3 length: 15 residues. CDR3 sequence reads: CASSLEAGTYNEQFF. For the CDR3, the DNA is TGCGCCAGCAGCTTGGAGGCAGGAACCTACAATGAGCAGTTCTTC.

The CDR3 coding sequence is TGTGCCAGCAGCTTAGTGACGGGGGGTGAGCAGTTCTTC. It yields the protein CASSLVTGGEQFF. The rearrangement uses TRBV7-2 and TRBJ2-1, with 7 bases aligning to TRBD2. This CDR3 region has 13 residues. V lost 1 base to trimming and J lost 9 bases; unmatched junction nucleotides: 3. Germline V CDR1 and CDR2: SGHTA, FQGNSA.

This clonotype has just a few counts. The rearrangement links TRBV5-1 to TRBJ2-2, with D possibly matching TRBD1 (5 bases). The CDR3 is 13 residues long. Trimming stripped 2 bases from V and 4 bases from J, with 6 bases between. CDR1 SGHRS and CDR2 YFSETQ come from the germline V gene. CDR3 residues: CASSFDSTGELFF. CDR3 DNA: TGCGCCAGCAGCTTTGACAGCACCGGGGAGCTGTTTTTT.

This clonotype turned up a few times. V is TRBV11-2 and J is TRBJ1-3, with unresolved D. The CDR3 runs to 15 residues. V shed 4 bases and J shed 0 bases, with 10 bases lying between them. Looked up from germline, CDR1 is SGHAT and CDR2 is FQNNGV. CDR3 sequence: CASSSGAFSGNTIYF. The CDR3 region has the DNA TGTGCCAGCAGCTCAGGAGCCTTCTCTGGAAACACCATATATTTT.

In this sample, this clonotype turned up a few times. The CDR3 DNA reads as TGTGCCAGCAGCCCCCTTCGGGGTCTGCAAGAGACCCAGTACTTC. It encodes CASSPLRGLQETQYF. The chain joins TRBV7-2 to TRBJ2-5, with D perhaps TRBD2 (5 bases). The CDR3 is 15 amino acids. V lost 5 bases and J lost 2, with 15 bases in between. Germline V gives CDR1 SGHTA, CDR2 FQGNSA.

This chain links TRBV9 with TRBJ2-1; D may correspond to TRBD1 or TRBD2 (6 bases each). The CDR3 spans 16 residues. V lost 0 bases and J lost 6, with 16 bases in between. The germline gives CDR1 SGDLS, CDR2 YYNGEE. The DNA of the CDR3 is TGTGCCAGCAGCGTAGCAGCAGGGGAGGTGGTCAATGAGCAGTTCTTC. Amino acid sequence: CASSVAAGEVVNEQFF.

The V gene is TRBV7-9, the J gene TRBJ1-6; D is possibly TRBD1 (5 bases). The V end lost 4 bases, the J end lost 9 bases, and 16 bases lay between the germline ends. Per the germline V gene, CDR1 is SEHNR and CDR2 is FQNEAQ (reference sequence). This CDR3 region has 15 residues. CDR3 amino acids: CASSSPAGGGSPLHF. CDR3 DNA sequence: TGTGCCAGCAGCTCGCCGGCGGGGGGTGGTTCACCCCTCCACTTT.

This clonotype turned up a few times. The junction does not match germline at one end; this may be a read error. CDR3 residues: CASSPGASREAF. The CDR3 DNA reads TGTGCCAGCAGTCCCGGGGCCAGCCGGGAAGCCTTC. The chain carries TRBV5-6 and TRBJ1-2; tentative D call: TRBD1 (5 bases). The CDR3 spans 12 residues. Per germline, CDR1 SGHDT and CDR2 YYEEEE.